The 12 T cell receptor beta chains below were found in one sample sequenced in a study of OX40 agonist ivuxolimab in advanced cancers. Generated by immunoSEQ multiplex PCR, the TCRdb table keeps only in-frame clones and is missing some. The data show over 35,000 clones, around nine tenths seen once. Here the sequenced sample was CD4+ or CD8+ T cells sorted from blood, taken in a trial of the OX40 agonist ivuxolimab. The receptors here all came from an adult with an advanced solid tumor such as melanoma, head and neck, liver or kidney cancer.

The CDR3 protein is CASRAGQNTGELFF. CDR3 DNA sequence: TGTGCCAGCAGGGCGGGACAGAACACCGGGGAGCTGTTTTTT. The rearrangement joins TRBV7-8 to TRBJ2-2; either TRBD1 or TRBD2 may fit D (6 bases each). The CDR3 length is 14 residues. V was shortened by 6 bases and J by 1 base, with 9 bases between the two germline ends. CDR1 and CDR2 (germline): SGHVS, FQNEAQ.

The chain couples TRBV5-4 to TRBJ1-1; no reliable D call. CDR1 SGHNT and CDR2 YYREEE come from the germline V gene (reference sequence). The CDR3 loop spans 11 amino acids. Trimming took off 5 bases at V and 1 base at J, with 3 bases between the two ends. CDR3: CASSQNTEAFF. As DNA, the CDR3 is TGTGCCAGCAGTCAGAACACTGAAGCTTTCTTT.

The chain couples TRBV2 to TRBJ1-6, with 8 bases matching TRBD1. The CDR3 covers 15 residues. Germline-derived CDR1 and CDR2 are SNHLY and FYNNEI. The junction had 11 bases not matched to a gene; V was cut back by 7 bases and J by 9 bases. CDR3 protein: CASTGGTAVGSPLHF. DNA for the CDR3: TGTGCCAGCACAGGGGGCACAGCCGTAGGTTCACCCCTCCACTTT.

This clone occurred a few times. The rearrangement links TRBV19 to TRBJ2-2; TRBD1 matches 9 bases. The CDR3 is 15 residues long. Trimming at V came to 4 bases and at J to 5 bases, leaving 5 bases not matched to a gene. The germline gives CDR1 LNHDA, CDR2 SQIVND (reference sequence). CDR3 protein: CASSRDRGLTGELFF. CDR3 DNA sequence: TGTGCCAGTAGTAGAGACAGGGGGTTGACCGGGGAGCTGTTTTTT.

The sample holds one count of this clone. The rearrangement joins TRBV10-3 to TRBJ2-3, with D tentatively TRBD1 (5 bases). CDR3 size: 14 residues. Trimming shortened V by 0 bases and J by 4 bases, and 8 bases separated the two germline ends. Germline lookup yields CDR1 ENHRY and CDR2 SYGVKD. The CDR3 DNA reads TGTGCCATCAGTGAGTCAGGGGTGGCAGATACGCAGTATTTT. This encodes CAISESGVADTQYF.

The chain combines TRBV11-2 with TRBJ1-6, with a tentative D call TRBD1 (6 bases). The CDR3 loop spans 13 amino acids. CDR1 and CDR2 from the germline V gene are SGHAT and FQNNGV. Trimming removed 0 bases from V and 9 bases from J, with 6 bases in between. CDR3 sequence reads: CASSLDRGSPLHF. The CDR3 DNA follows: TGTGCCAGCAGCTTAGACAGGGGTTCACCCCTCCACTTT. Full variable domain (remainder filled in from reference TRBV11-2 and TRBJ1-6): EAGVAQSPRYKIIEKRQSVAFWCNPISGHATLYWYQQILGQGPKLLIQFQNNGVVDDSQLPKDRFSAERLKGVDSTLKIQPAKLEDSAVYLCASSLDRGSPLHFGNGTRLTVT.

The chain joins TRBV5-1 to TRBJ2-3; 8 bases line up with TRBD1. Losses at the gene ends were 0 bases for V and 3 bases for J; bases not matched to a gene: 6. Germline V gives CDR1 SGHRS, CDR2 YFSETQ. The CDR3 sequence is 16 residues long. The CDR3 DNA follows: TGCGCCAGCAGCTTGGCCCAGGGGGCTGTGACAGATACGCAGTATTTT. As protein: CASSLAQGAVTDTQYF.

This chain links TRBV5-4 with TRBJ2-4; D unclear. This CDR3 is built from 13 residues. V was trimmed by 0 bases and J by 9 bases, leaving 10 bases between them. Germline lookup yields CDR1 SGHNT and CDR2 YYREEE (reference sequence). The CDR3 DNA follows: TGTGCCAGCAGCTTGGAGGGAAATGGCATTCAGTACTTC. This encodes CASSLEGNGIQYF.

The chain couples TRBV4-1 to TRBJ2-3; D not resolved. Per the germline V gene, CDR1 is MGHRA and CDR2 is YSYEKL. Trimming cost V 6 bases and J 5 bases, with 12 bases left between them. This CDR3 is built from 13 residues. The CDR3 reads CASSPQVGDTQYF. DNA of the CDR3: TGCGCCAGCAGTCCCCAGGTGGGAGATACGCAGTATTTT.

The rearrangement joins TRBV21-1 to TRBJ2-6. TRBV21-1 is flagged as a pseudogene. The CDR3 has 17 residues. This chain's CDR3 is CAGHFARPPPGANVLTF. In DNA, the CDR3 is TGTGCCGGTCACTTTGCGAGACCACCACCCGGGGCCAACGTCCTGACTTTC.

The chain links TRBV10-3 to TRBJ1-2; no clear D. The CDR3 extends over 13 amino acids. Germline assignment: CDR1 ENHRY and CDR2 SYGVKD. Trimming cost V 7 bases and J 4 bases, with 13 bases left between them. The CDR3 DNA reads TGTGCCATCAAACTGGACGGAGCCTATGGCTACACCTTC. Translation: CAIKLDGAYGYTF.

This rearrangement joins TRBV25-1 to TRBJ1-4, with a weak D call TRBD1 (6 bases). Trimming took 0 bases from V and 8 from J, leaving 13 bases between them. The CDR3 runs to 15 residues. Germline CDR1 reads MGHDK; CDR2 reads SYGVNS. This CDR3 reads CASSEYGGRGEKLFF. Here the CDR3 DNA reads TGTGCCAGCAGTGAATACGGGGGGCGCGGGGAAAAACTGTTTTTT.